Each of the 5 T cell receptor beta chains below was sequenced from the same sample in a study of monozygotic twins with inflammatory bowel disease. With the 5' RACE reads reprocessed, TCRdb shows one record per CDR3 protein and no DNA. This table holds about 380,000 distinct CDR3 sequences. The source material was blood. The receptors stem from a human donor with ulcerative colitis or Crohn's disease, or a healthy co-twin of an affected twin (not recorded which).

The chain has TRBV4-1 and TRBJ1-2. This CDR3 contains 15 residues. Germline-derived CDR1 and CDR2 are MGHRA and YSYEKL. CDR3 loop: CASSRATVANYGYTF.

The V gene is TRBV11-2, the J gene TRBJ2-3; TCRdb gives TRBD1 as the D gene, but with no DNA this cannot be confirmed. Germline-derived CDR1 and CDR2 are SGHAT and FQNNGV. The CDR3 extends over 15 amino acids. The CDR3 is CASSRTRGVGDTQYF.

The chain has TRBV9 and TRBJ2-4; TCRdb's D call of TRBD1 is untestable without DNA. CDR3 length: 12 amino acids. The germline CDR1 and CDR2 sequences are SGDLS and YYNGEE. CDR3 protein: CASSPPSNIQYF.

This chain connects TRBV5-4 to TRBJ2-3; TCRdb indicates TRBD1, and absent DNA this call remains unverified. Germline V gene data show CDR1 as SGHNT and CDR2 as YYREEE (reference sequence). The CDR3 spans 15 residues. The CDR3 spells CASSHPGQSTDTQYF.

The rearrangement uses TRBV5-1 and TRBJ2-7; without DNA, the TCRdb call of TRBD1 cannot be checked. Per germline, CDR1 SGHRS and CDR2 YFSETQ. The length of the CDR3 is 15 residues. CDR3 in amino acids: CASSRRTGGNYEQYF.